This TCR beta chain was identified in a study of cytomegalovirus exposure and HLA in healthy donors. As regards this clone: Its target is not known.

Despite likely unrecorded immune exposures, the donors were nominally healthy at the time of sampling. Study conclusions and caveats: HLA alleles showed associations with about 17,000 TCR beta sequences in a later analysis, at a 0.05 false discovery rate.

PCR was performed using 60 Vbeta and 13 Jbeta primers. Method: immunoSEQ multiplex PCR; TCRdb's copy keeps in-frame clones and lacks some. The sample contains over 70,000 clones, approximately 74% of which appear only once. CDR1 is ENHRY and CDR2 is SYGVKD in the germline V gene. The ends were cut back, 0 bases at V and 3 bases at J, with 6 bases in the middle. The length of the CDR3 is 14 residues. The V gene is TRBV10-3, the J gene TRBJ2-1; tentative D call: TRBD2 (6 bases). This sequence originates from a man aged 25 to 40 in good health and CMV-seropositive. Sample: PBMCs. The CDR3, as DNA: TGTGCCATCAGTGAGTCGGGACTCTACAATGAGCAGTTCTTC. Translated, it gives CAISESGLYNEQFF.